This T cell receptor beta chain stems from a study of blood T cell repertoires in COVID-19. Study-level information: Sources were T cells, B-cell-depleted T cells, or PBMCs; the material itself was cDNA or gDNA.

Assignments of participants to cohorts depended upon their own reported clinical history. Authors' analysis steps: It was from reference gene primer amplification that nucleated cell counts were estimated. Clones were sequenced by immunoSEQ multiplex PCR, and TCRdb holds only the in-frame ones, with some missing. That table is the source of V, J and clone size, and D and trimming were worked out from the DNA. Of roughly 260,000 clones listed, about 83% are singletons. This CDR3 region has 15 residues. The V gene lost 1 base and the J gene lost 5 bases, with 13 bases spanning the gap. Germline loops: CDR1 SGHKS, CDR2 YYEKEE (reference sequence).

The chain recombines TRBV5-5 with TRBJ2-1; no definite D call. The TCR was taken from a woman aged 40 to 49 who had been exposed to COVID-19. Sequencing was done on a sample of PBMCs or T cells enriched from blood (not recorded which). The CDR3 coding sequence is TGTGCCAGCAGCTTGACGATGAGAGATAACAATGAGCAGTTCTTC. Protein sequence: CASSLTMRDNNEQFF.